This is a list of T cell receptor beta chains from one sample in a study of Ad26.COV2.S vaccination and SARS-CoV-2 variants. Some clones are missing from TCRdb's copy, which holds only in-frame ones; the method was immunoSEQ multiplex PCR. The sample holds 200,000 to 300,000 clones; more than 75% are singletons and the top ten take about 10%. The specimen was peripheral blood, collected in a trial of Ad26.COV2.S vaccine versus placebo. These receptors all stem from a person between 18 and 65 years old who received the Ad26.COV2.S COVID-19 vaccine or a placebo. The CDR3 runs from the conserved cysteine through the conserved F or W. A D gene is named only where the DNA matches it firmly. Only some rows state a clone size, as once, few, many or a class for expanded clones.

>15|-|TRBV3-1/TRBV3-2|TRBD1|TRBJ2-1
TGTGCCAGCGGCCTAAGGACAGGGGCCTACAATGAGCAGTTCTTC
CASGLRTGAYNEQFF
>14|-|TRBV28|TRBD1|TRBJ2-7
TGTGCCAGCAGTTCTCGGGACAGGGCCTACGAGCAGTACTTC
CASSSRDRAYEQYF
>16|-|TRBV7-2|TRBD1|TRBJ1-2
TGTGCCAGCAGCTTAGAAGGGGGCAGGGGGAACTATGGCTACACCTTC
CASSLEGGRGNYGYTF
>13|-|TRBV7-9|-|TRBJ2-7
TGTGCCAGCACCCCAGGCAGAGCCTACGAGCAGTACTTC
CASTPGRAYEQYF
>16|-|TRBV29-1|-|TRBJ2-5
TGCAGCGTTGACCTTTACGGACAGGAGGGCCAAGAGACCCAGTACTTC
CSVDLYGQEGQETQYF
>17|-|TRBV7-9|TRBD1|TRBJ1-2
TGTGCCAGCAGCTCATGGTCCACAGGACAGGGACCCTATGGCTACACCTTC
CASSSWSTGQGPYGYTF
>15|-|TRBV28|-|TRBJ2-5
TGTGCCAGCAGTTCAGGATCGGCGGGTAGGGAGACCCAGTACTTC
CASSSGSAGRETQYF
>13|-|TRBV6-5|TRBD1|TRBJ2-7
TGTGCCAGCACCGAATGGGGGACAGGAGAAGGCGACTTC
CASTEWGTGEGDF
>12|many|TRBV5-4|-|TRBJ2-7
TGTGCCAGCAGCTTGGGTTACAACGAGCAGTACTTC
CASSLGYNEQYF
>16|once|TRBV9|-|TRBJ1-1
TGTGCCAGCAGCGTAGGGAGTCAGGGAGGGAACACTGAAGCTTTCTTT
CASSVGSQGGNTEAFF
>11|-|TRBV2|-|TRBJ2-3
TGTGCCAGCAGAGGGACAGATACGCAGTATTTT
CASRGTDTQYF
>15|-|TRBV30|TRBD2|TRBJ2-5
TGTGCCTGGAGTGTTGGGCTAGCGGGGCAAGAGACCCAGTACTTC
CAWSVGLAGQETQYF
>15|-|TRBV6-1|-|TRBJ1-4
TGTGCCAGCAGTGATTACAGGGCCACTAATGAAAAACTGTTTTTT
CASSDYRATNEKLFF
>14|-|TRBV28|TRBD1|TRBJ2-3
TGTGCCAGCAGCAATCTACAGGGGGCAGATACGCAGTATTTT
CASSNLQGADTQYF
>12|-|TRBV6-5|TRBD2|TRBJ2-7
TGTGCCAGCGGACTAGCCTCCTACGAGCAGTACTTC
CASGLASYEQYF
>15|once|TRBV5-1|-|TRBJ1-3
TGCGCCAGCAGCTTGGGACTGATCTCTGGAAACACCATATATTTT
CASSLGLISGNTIYF
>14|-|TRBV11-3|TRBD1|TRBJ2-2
TGTGCCAGCAGCGCGGGACAGGGAGTCGGGGAGCTGTTTTTT
CASSAGQGVGELFF
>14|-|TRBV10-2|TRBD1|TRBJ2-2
TGCGCCAGCATGAGGGACAGGATGGCCGGGGAGCTGTTTTTT
CASMRDRMAGELFF
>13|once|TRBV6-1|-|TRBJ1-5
TGTGCCAGCAGTGAAGGAACTGGTCAGCCCCAGCATTTT
CASSEGTGQPQHF
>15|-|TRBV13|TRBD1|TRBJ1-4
TGTGCCAGCAGCTCGACAGGACAGGGGGATGAAAAACTGTTTTTT
CASSSTGQGDEKLFF
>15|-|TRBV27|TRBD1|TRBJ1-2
TGTGCCAGCAGTCCCGGGACAGGGTATCTTCGTGGCTACACCTTC
CASSPGTGYLRGYTF
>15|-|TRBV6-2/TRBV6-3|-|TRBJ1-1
TGTGCCAGCAGTTACTCACAGGGATGGGACACTGAAGCTTTCTTT
CASSYSQGWDTEAFF
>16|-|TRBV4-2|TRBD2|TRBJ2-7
TGTGCCAGCAGCCAAGATGGCACTAGCGGGGGTTACGAGCAGTACTTC
CASSQDGTSGGYEQYF
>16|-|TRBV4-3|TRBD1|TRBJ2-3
TGCGCCAGCAGCCAAGACCCACAGGGGGCCACAGATACGCAGTATTTT
CASSQDPQGATDTQYF
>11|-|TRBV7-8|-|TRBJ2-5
TGTGCCAGCAGCCCCCCCGGGACCCAGTACTTC
CASSPPGTQYF
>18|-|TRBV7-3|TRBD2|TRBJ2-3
TGTGCCAGCAGCCCCTACCCGAGGACTAGTGGAGACACAGATACGCAGTATTTT
CASSPYPRTSGDTDTQYF
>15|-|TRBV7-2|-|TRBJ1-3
TGTGCCAGCAGCCGTGACGCCGCCTCTGGAAACACCATATATTTT
CASSRDAASGNTIYF
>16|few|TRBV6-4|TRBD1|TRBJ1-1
TGTGCCAGCAGAGCCGGGACAGGGCGGCAGGACGCTGAAGCTTTCTTT
CASRAGTGRQDAEAFF
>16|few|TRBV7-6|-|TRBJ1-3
TGTGCCAGCAGCTTAGGATCCACAGGCTCTGGAAACACCATATATTTT
CASSLGSTGSGNTIYF
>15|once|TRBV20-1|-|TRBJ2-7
TGCAGTGCTAGTTCCCCCCAGGGTCTTGGGGACGAGCAGTACTTC
CSASSPQGLGDEQYF
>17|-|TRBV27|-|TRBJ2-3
TGTGCCAGCAGTTTGCGGGACGCACGAACTAGCACAGATACGCAGTATTTT
CASSLRDARTSTDTQYF
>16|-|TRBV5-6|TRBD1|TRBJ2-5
TGTGCCAGCAGCAGCCGGGACAGGGGGCATCAGGAGACCCAGTACTTC
CASSSRDRGHQETQYF
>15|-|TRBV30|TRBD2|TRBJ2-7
TGTGCCTCGGGACTAGCGGAAAGGAGCTCCTACGAGCAGTACTTC
CASGLAERSSYEQYF
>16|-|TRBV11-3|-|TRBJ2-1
TGTGCCAGCAGCTCTGGGAACAGGTGGGATCACAATGAGCAGTTCTTC
CASSSGNRWDHNEQFF
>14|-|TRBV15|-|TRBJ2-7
TGTGCCACCAGCAGAGATTTGGGGAGGTACGAGCAGTACTTC
CATSRDLGRYEQYF
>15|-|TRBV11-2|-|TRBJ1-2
TGTGCCAGCAGCTTAGGCCAGGGTGGGGTTTGGGGCTACACCTTC
CASSLGQGGVWGYTF
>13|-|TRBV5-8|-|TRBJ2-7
TGTGCCAGCAGCGAGGGCGGGGTAAGCGAGCAGTACTTC
CASSEGGVSEQYF
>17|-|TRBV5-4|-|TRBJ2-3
TGTGCCAGCAGCTTGGCGGGAGTCCCCGGAGGGACAGATACGCAGTATTTT
CASSLAGVPGGTDTQYF
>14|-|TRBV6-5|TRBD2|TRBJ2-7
TGTGCCAGCAGACCCGGGACTAGCGTCCTCGAGCAGTACTTC
CASRPGTSVLEQYF
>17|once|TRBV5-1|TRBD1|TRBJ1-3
TGCGCCAGCAGGAGGGGGACAGGGGAATACTCTGGAAACACCATATATTTT
CASRRGTGEYSGNTIYF
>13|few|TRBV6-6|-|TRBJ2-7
TGTGCCAGCGGGCAGTACCCCGGGTACGAGCAGTACTTC
CASGQYPGYEQYF
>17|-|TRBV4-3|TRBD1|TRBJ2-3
TGCGCCAGCAGCCAAGGCAGGGGGCGCCCCGTTCAAAGCGCGCAGTATTTT
CASSQGRGRPVQSAQYF
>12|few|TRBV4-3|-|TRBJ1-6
TGCGCCAGCAGCCAAGGTGGTTCACCCCTCCACTTT
CASSQGGSPLHF
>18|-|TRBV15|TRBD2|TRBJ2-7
TGTGCCACCAGCAGAGGACCTAGCGGGAGGGCCAAGTCCGACGAGCAGTACTTC
CATSRGPSGRAKSDEQYF
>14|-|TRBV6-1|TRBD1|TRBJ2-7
TGTGCCAGCAGTGAACTCAGGACAGGGGGCGAGCAGTACTTC
CASSELRTGGEQYF
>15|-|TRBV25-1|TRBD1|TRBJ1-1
TGTGCCAGCAGTGAAAACAGGGGTATGAACACTGAAGCTTTCTTT
CASSENRGMNTEAFF
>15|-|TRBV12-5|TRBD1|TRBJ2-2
TGTGCTAGTGGTCAGGGACAGGGGGCGGCCGGGGAGCTGTTTTTT
CASGQGQGAAGELFF
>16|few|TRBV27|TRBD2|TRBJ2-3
TGTGCCAGCAGTTTATTGACTAGCGGGAGGACAGATACGCAGTATTTT
CASSLLTSGRTDTQYF
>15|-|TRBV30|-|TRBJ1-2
TGTGCCTGGAGCGTAGCGGGGGTGGGTGGTAATGGCTACACCTTC
CAWSVAGVGGNGYTF
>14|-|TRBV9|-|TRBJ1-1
TGTGCCAGCAGCGTAAGGGGACAGAACACTGAAGCTTTCTTT
CASSVRGQNTEAFF
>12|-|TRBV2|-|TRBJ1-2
TGTGCCAGCAGGTTGGAAGTGGAGGGCTACACCTTC
CASRLEVEGYTF
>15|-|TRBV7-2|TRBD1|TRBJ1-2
TGTGCCAGCAGCTCGTCCGTAACTGACAGGGTCGCCTACACCTTC
CASSSSVTDRVAYTF
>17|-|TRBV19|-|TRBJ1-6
TGTGCCAGTAGTATGTCGCCACCGGGACCCGTGAATTCACCCCTCCACTTT
CASSMSPPGPVNSPLHF